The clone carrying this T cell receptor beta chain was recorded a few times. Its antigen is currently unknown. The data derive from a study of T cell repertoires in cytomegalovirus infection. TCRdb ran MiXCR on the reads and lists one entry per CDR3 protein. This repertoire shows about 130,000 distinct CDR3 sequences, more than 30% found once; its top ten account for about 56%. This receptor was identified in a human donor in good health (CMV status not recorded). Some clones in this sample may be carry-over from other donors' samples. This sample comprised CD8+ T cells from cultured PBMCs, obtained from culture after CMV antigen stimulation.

The CDR3 DNA is TGTGCCATCAGTGAACCCGGGTTCGGGGGTGGAAACACCATATATTTT. Its translation: CAISEPGFGGGNTIYF. V is TRBV10-3 and J is TRBJ1-3, with a weak D call TRBD1 (5 bases). Per the germline V gene, CDR1 is ENHRY and CDR2 is SYGVKD. Between the trimmed V and J ends, which lost 3 bases and 3 bases, there was a span of 15 bases. The CDR3 loop spans 16 amino acids.